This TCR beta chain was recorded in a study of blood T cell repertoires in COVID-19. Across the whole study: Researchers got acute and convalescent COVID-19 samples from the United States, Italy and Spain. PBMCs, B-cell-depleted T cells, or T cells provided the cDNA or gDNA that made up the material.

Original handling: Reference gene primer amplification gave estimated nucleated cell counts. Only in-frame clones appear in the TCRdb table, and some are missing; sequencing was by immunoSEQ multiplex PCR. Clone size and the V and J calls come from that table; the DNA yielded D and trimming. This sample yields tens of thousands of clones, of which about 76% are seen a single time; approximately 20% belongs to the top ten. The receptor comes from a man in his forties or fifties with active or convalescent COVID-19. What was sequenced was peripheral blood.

Written as DNA, the CDR3 is TGTGCCGCCGGACAGGGTCCTCCCTACGAGCAGTACTTC. Its protein product is CAAGQGPPYEQYF. This sequence joins TRBV7-9 and TRBJ2-7, with TRBD1 matching over 8 bases. Germline V gene data show CDR1 as SEHNR and CDR2 as FQNEAQ (reference sequence). CDR3 length: 13 residues. Trimming at V came to 11 bases and at J to 2 bases, leaving 8 bases not matched to a gene.